The TCR beta chain described here comes from a study of cytomegalovirus exposure and HLA in healthy donors. General study results and limits: Among the CMV-associated chains, three were confirmed in vitro as specific for CMV antigens. Some TCR beta chains (around 180 of them) were listed as cytomegalovirus-associated.

Germline CDR1 is SEHNR and CDR2 is FQNEAQ (reference sequence). This CDR3 region has 15 residues. 60 Vbeta and 13 Jbeta primers were used in PCR. Sequencing used immunoSEQ multiplex PCR; TCRdb keeps in-frame clones, though not all of them. The sample contains under 200,000 clones, roughly 80% of which appear only once. About this clone itself: What it binds is unknown. At one end the junction does not follow the germline gene, possibly because of a read error.

Sequencing was performed on PBMCs. The receptor's source is a male donor in good health and CMV-seronegative. J is TRBJ1-3 and V is TRBV7-9; 8 bases match TRBD1. The CDR3 DNA reads TGTTCCAGCAGCACCTCGACAGGGGCCGGAAACACCATATATTTT. This encodes CSSSTSTGAGNTIYF.